The 5 T cell receptor beta chains in this list originate from one sample, sequenced in a study of blood T cell repertoires in COVID-19. The repertoire was sequenced with immunoSEQ multiplex PCR; TCRdb's copy has only in-frame clones and lacks some. The data contain under 350,000 clones, roughly 89% of them seen just once; the ten biggest clones take up 2.2%. The sequenced material came from peripheral blood. These receptors were collected from a man aged 45-60 years with acute or convalescent COVID-19.

The chain employs TRBV11-2 and TRBJ2-7; D not certain. Germline-derived CDR1 and CDR2 are SGHAT and FQNNGV. The CDR3 totals 12 residues. V was pared by 1 base and J by 6 bases, with 7 bases between. The CDR3 region is CASSLGRSEQYF. The CDR3 nucleotides read TGTGCCAGCAGCTTAGGTCGGAGCGAGCAGTACTTC. The full variable domain, completed using reference TRBV11-2 and TRBJ2-7, is EAGVAQSPRYKIIEKRQSVAFWCNPISGHATLYWYQQILGQGPKLLIQFQNNGVVDDSQLPKDRFSAERLKGVDSTLKIQPAKLEDSAVYLCASSLGRSEQYFGPGTRLTVT.

The rearrangement uses TRBV19 and TRBJ1-2; D is unclear. This CDR3 region has 13 residues. Germline CDR1 is LNHDA and CDR2 is SQIVND (reference sequence). V was pared by 6 bases and J by 2 bases, with 10 bases between. The chain's CDR3 is CASSLQANYGYTF. DNA for the CDR3: TGTGCCAGTAGCCTTCAGGCGAACTATGGCTACACCTTC.

This chain connects TRBV7-2 to TRBJ1-1; maybe TRBD1 (6 bases). CDR3 size: 14 residues. The ends were cut back, 1 base at V and 7 bases at J, with 13 bases in the middle. Germline V gene data show CDR1 as SGHTA and CDR2 as FQGNSA. The CDR3 DNA reads TGTGCCAGCAGCTTAGTGGGGGGGCAGGGTGAAGCTTTCTTT. Its translation: CASSLVGGQGEAFF. Full variable domain (outside the CDR3, taken from reference TRBV7-2 and TRBJ1-1): GAGVSQSPSNKVTEKGKDVELRCDPISGHTALYWYRQSLGQGLEFLIYFQGNSAPDKSGLPSDRFSAERTGGSVSTLTIQRTQQEDSAVYLCASSLVGGQGEAFFGQGTRLTVV.

As to this clone: The sample has other DNA sequences that encode this CDR3 too. J is TRBJ1-6 and V is TRBV3-1 (or the pseudogene TRBV3-2); 7 bases align to TRBD1. The junction had 3 bases not matched to a gene; V was cut back by 3 bases and J by 7 bases. The CDR3 has 14 amino acids. Germline CDR1 LGHDT, CDR2 YNNKEL (reference sequence). In DNA form, the CDR3 reads TGTGCCAGCAGCCAGGGACAGATAAATTCACCCCTCCACTTT. It codes for CASSQGQINSPLHF.

The V and J genes are TRBV2 and TRBJ2-5; TRBD2 aligns across 13 bases. J lost 4 bases, V lost 7 bases, and 6 bases had no gene match. The CDR3 is 15 residues long. CDR1 and CDR2 from the germline V gene are SNHLY and FYNNEI. The CDR3 reads CASTPGTSGVETQYF. In DNA, the CDR3 is TGTGCCAGCACCCCCGGGACTAGCGGGGTAGAGACCCAGTACTTC.